This T cell receptor beta chain was profiled in a study of CD8 T cells in ankylosing spondylitis. Study observations and caveats: Ankylosing spondylitis blood seemed to carry a telltale TCR beta motif made of under 10 highly homologous variants. It was reported that disease-linked clones were significantly enriched in matched ankylosing spondylitis synovial fluid. Disease-linked clones, CD8+, were relatively rare in peripheral blood. In reactive arthritis synovial fluid and blood, some motif variants had been reported before.

Quantitative 5'-RACE with molecular barcodes produced the TCR beta libraries. MiXCR was run by TCRdb on the 5' RACE reads, yielding one entry per CDR3 protein. The sample carries around 440,000 distinct CDR3 sequences, approximately 17% recorded once. This clonotype was detected only a few times. Its target is not known. There are 17 residues in the CDR3. V shed 3 bases and J shed 6 bases, with 24 bases lying between them. Germline CDR1 and CDR2: DFQATT and SNEGSKA (reference sequence). The chain combines TRBV20-1 with TRBJ2-1; TRBD2 might be the D (7 bases). The sample was blood, either unsorted or a sorted T cell fraction (not recorded which). The sequence derives from a male donor with ankylosing spondylitis. The CDR3 DNA sequence: TGCAGTGCTAGTGGGAGGGGTGGGACACTCATCTCCAATGAGCAGTTCTTC. Translating it yields CSASGRGGTLISNEQFF.